What follows are 5 T cell receptor beta chains derived from one specimen sequenced in a study of lymphopenia after photon versus proton radiotherapy. Generated by immunoSEQ multiplex PCR, the TCRdb table keeps only in-frame clones and is missing some. In the table there are approximately 58,000 clones, around four fifths of which are singletons. The sample in question was peripheral blood, obtained from a patient treated with photon-based radiotherapy. These receptors originate from a man aged 45-60 years with gastric cancer.

There are a few counts of this clone. The rearrangement uses TRBV18 and TRBJ2-2; D might be TRBD2 (5 bases). Looked up from germline, CDR1 is KGHSH and CDR2 is LQKENI. V lost 2 bases and J 4 bases, leaving 11 bases between the germline ends. The CDR3 has 15 residues. As DNA, the CDR3 is TGTGCCAGCTCACCATCGGCAGGACTCACCGGGGAGCTGTTTTTT. Residues: CASSPSAGLTGELFF. Looking up the rest from reference TRBV18 and TRBJ2-2 gives the full variable domain: NAGVMQNPRHLVRRRGQEARLRCSPMKGHSHVYWYRQLPEEGLKFMVYLQKENIIDESGMPKERFSAEFPKEGPSILRIQQVVRGDSAAYFCASSPSAGLTGELFFGEGSRLTVL.

The chain combines TRBV15 with TRBJ2-1; D remains ambiguous. V shed 4 bases and J shed 9 bases, with 13 bases lying between them. The length of the CDR3 is 13 residues. Germline CDR1 reads LNHNV; CDR2 reads YYDKDF (reference sequence). The CDR3, as DNA: TGTGCCACCAGCACCCAGCTAGATACTGAGCAGTTCTTC. Its translation is CATSTQLDTEQFF.

This clone was observed a single time. The same CDR3 is also encoded by other DNA sequences in this sample. This chain joins TRBV9 and TRBJ1-1, with D possibly TRBD1 on 5 matching bases. Between the trimmed V and J ends, which lost 2 bases and 5 bases, there was a span of 10 bases. Looked up from germline, CDR1 is SGDLS and CDR2 is YYNGEE. There are 13 residues in the CDR3. The CDR3: CASSVERGTEAFF. CDR3 DNA sequence: TGTGCCAGCAGCGTCGAGCGGGGGACTGAAGCTTTCTTT.

This chain uses TRBV30 with TRBJ2-2; 12 nucleotides line up with TRBD1. The V gene's germline CDR1 is GTSNPN and CDR2 SVGIG (reference sequence). The CDR3 runs to 15 residues. V shed 2 bases, J shed 7 bases, and the junction held 5 bases outside the gene matches. The CDR3 coding sequence is TGTGCCTGGAGTCGGGACAGGGGGCGAAACGGGGAGCTGTTTTTT. Protein sequence: CAWSRDRGRNGELFF.

This clone was observed a single time. The chain uses TRBV27 and TRBJ1-5; D is ambiguous. Germline V lookup: CDR1 MNHEY, CDR2 SMNVEV (reference sequence). Trimming left V 6 bases short and J 0 bases short, with 9 bases between. This CDR3 contains 14 residues. The CDR3 loop is CASRPGLSNQPQHF. CDR3 coding DNA: TGTGCCAGCAGACCGGGCCTTAGCAATCAGCCCCAGCATTTT.